Below, 3 T cell receptor beta chains from the same sample are listed, as sequenced in a study of regulatory T cells in long-lasting Graves disease (dated by TCRdb to 2020 to 2022). The time point label here, explained by the study, means: persistent/refractory GD, antithyroid drugs over 5 years with positive TRAb. For both TCR sequencing and RNA sequencing, RNA was extracted from PBMCs in TRIzol. The library was obtained by multiplex PCR. Sequencing relied on an Illumina HiSeq 4000. CDR3 regions were amplified by Arm-PCR with iRepertoire HTBI primers to construct TCR beta libraries. TCRdb itself trimmed the public reads at Q25 with fastp, ran MiXCR and retained productive beta chains. All rows with the same CDR3 protein become a single entry with the most common DNA and genes. Counted in this sample were 400,000 or so distinct CDR3 sequences; roughly 20% of them appeared once. The leading ten clones occupy less than 25% of the sample.

The input for sequencing was peripheral blood mononuclear cells (PBMCs), taken when the disease was refractory, from a patient treated with antithyroid drugs. These receptors were collected from a female donor with Graves disease.

This clonotype was seen many times. The genes are TRBV28 and TRBJ1-4, with D maybe TRBD1 (5 bases). Trimming took off 3 bases at V and 8 bases at J, with 10 bases between the two ends. Germline lookup yields CDR1 MDHEN and CDR2 SYDVKM. The CDR3 covers 13 residues. The CDR3 DNA follows: TGTGCCAGCAGTTTGAGGGGTGGGGAAAAACTGTTTTTT. This encodes CASSLRGGEKLFF.

This clonotype was recorded many times. The J gene is TRBJ2-6, the V gene TRBV2, with 9 bases identical to TRBD1. This CDR3 contains 15 residues. The junction had 2 bases not matched to a gene; V was cut back by 5 bases and J by 3 bases. Germline assignment: CDR1 SNHLY and CDR2 FYNNEI. The CDR3 is CASSTGGYGANVLTF. CDR3 bases: TGTGCCAGCAGTACAGGGGGCTATGGGGCCAACGTCCTGACTTTC.

V and J are TRBV4-2 and TRBJ2-7; D ambiguous. The germline V gene has CDR1 LGHNA and CDR2 YNFKEQ. The CDR3 has 14 residues. Between the trimmed V and J ends, which lost 1 base and 4 bases, there was a span of 11 bases. The CDR3 loop is CASSQAYGRYEQYF. The CDR3 DNA reads as TGTGCCAGCAGCCAAGCTTACGGGCGATACGAGCAGTACTTC.